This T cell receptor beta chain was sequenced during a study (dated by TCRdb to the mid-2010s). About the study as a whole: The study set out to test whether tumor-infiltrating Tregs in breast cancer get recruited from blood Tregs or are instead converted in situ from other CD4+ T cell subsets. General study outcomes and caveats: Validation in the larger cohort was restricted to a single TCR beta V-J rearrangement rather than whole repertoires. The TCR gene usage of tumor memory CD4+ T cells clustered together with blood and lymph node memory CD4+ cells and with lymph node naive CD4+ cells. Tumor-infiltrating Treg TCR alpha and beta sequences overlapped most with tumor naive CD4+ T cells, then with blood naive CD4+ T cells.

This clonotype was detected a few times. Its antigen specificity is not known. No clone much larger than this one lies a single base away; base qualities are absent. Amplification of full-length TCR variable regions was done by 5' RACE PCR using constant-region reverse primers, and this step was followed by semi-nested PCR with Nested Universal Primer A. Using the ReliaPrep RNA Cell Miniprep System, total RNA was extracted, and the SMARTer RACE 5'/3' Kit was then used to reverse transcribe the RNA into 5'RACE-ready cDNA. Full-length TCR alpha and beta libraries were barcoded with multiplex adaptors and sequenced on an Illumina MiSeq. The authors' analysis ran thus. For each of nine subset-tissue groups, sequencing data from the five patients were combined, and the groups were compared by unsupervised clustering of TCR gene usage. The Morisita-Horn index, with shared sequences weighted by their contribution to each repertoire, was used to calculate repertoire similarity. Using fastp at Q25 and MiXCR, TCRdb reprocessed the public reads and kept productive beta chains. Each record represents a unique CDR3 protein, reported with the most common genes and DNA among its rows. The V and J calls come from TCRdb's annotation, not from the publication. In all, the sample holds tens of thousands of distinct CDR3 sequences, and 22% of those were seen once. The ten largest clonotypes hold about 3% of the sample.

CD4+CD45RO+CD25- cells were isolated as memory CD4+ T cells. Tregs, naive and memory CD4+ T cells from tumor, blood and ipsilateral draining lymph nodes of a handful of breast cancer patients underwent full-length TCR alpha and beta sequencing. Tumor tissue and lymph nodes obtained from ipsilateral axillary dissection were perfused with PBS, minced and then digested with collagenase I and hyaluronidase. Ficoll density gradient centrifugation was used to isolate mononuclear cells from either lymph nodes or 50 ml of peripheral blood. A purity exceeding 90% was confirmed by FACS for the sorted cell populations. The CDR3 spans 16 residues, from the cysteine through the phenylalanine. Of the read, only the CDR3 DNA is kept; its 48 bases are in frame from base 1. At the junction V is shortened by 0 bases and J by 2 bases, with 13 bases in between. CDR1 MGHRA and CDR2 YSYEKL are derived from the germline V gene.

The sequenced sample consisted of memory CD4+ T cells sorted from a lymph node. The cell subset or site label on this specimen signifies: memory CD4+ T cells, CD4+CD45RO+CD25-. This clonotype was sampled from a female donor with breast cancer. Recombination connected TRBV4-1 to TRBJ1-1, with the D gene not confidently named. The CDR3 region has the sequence CASSQETPYINTEAFF. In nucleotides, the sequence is TGCGCCAGCAGCCAAGAAACCCCATACATTAACACTGAAGCTTTCTTT.